These T cell receptor beta chains were read from a single sample in a study of vaccination effects on CD4 cells after COVID-19. These TCRs' antigens remain unknown. Clones were sequenced by immunoSEQ multiplex PCR, and TCRdb holds only the in-frame ones, with some missing. The sample records approximately 19,000 clones, around 74% being singletons. Sequences were derived from CD4+ T cells from PBMCs cultured with a peptide pool, sampled before COVID-19 vaccination. These receptors originate from a human donor who had a prior SARS-CoV-2 infection. The CDR3 runs from the conserved cysteine through the conserved F or W. Fields, in order: clone size, D gene, J gene, V gene, CDR3 protein, CDR3 DNA. D genes are given only for firm matches. Only part of the rows carry a size: once, few, many, or a class if the clone is expanded.

once,TRBD1,TRBJ1-2,TRBV3-1/TRBV3-2,CASSQAGTELYGYTF,TGTGCCAGCAGCCAGGCCGGGACAGAACTCTATGGCTACACCTTC
NA,NA,TRBJ1-2,TRBV20-1,CSAYTNYGYTF,TGCAGTGCTTACACTAACTATGGCTACACCTTC
NA,TRBD1,TRBJ2-2,TRBV19,CASKRDRVAGELFF,TGTGCCAGTAAGCGGGACAGGGTGGCCGGGGAGCTGTTTTTT
once,NA,TRBJ1-2,TRBV5-1,CASSLTNGYGYTF,TGCGCCAGCAGCTTGACGAACGGGTATGGCTACACCTTC
NA,TRBD2,TRBJ2-1,TRBV5-1,CASSSLSGGPGSYNEQFF,TGCGCCAGCAGCTCATTAAGCGGGGGGCCCGGCTCCTACAATGAGCAGTTCTTC
few,NA,TRBJ2-7,TRBV9,CASSVDSDLSEQYF,TGTGCCAGCAGCGTAGATTCGGACCTCTCCGAGCAGTACTTC
NA,NA,TRBJ2-5,TRBV18,CASSPPGQETQYF,TGTGCCAGCTCACCACCGGGCCAAGAGACCCAGTACTTC
NA,TRBD1,TRBJ1-2,TRBV7-9,CASSGGQGKGYTF,TGTGCCAGCAGCGGGGGACAGGGGAAGGGCTACACCTTC
NA,NA,TRBJ1-1,TRBV7-2,CASRERDGRTEAFF,TGTGCCAGCAGGGAGCGGGACGGGCGAACTGAAGCTTTCTTT
NA,TRBD2,TRBJ2-1,TRBV6-5,CASGGGPSSYNEQFF,TGTGCCAGCGGGGGGGGACCCAGCTCCTACAATGAGCAGTTCTTC
NA,TRBD2,TRBJ2-5,TRBV3-1/TRBV3-2,CASSPGLAGEETQYF,TGTGCCAGCAGCCCCGGACTAGCGGGGGAAGAGACCCAGTACTTC
NA,TRBD1,TRBJ1-1,TRBV19,CASSIARRGTGNTEAFF,TGTGCCAGTAGTATAGCCCGCAGGGGGACAGGGAACACTGAAGCTTTCTTT
NA,NA,TRBJ2-1,TRBV2,CASMPGAYNEQFF,TGTGCCAGCATGCCGGGAGCGTACAATGAGCAGTTCTTC
NA,NA,TRBJ2-7,TRBV11-3,CASSLARNSYEQYF,TGTGCCAGCAGCTTAGCCAGGAACTCCTACGAGCAGTACTTC
NA,NA,TRBJ2-5,TRBV2,CASSEYERETQYF,TGTGCCAGCAGTGAATACGAACGAGAGACCCAGTACTTC
NA,NA,TRBJ2-4,TRBV11-2,CASSLESAQDIQYF,TGTGCCAGCAGCTTAGAGTCCGCGCAGGACATTCAGTACTTC
NA,NA,TRBJ2-7,TRBV20-1,CSASVLDRDYEQYF,TGCAGTGCTAGTGTTTTGGACAGAGACTACGAGCAGTACTTC
NA,NA,TRBJ1-2,TRBV2,CASSQIYGYTF,TGTGCCAGCAGTCAGATCTATGGCTACACCTTC
NA,NA,TRBJ2-7,TRBV14,CASSPKGSRKYF,TGTGCCAGCAGCCCCAAAGGTTCTAGGAAGTACTTC
NA,NA,TRBJ1-2,TRBV6-2/TRBV6-3,CASSFFYRSGYGYTF,TGTGCCAGCAGTTTTTTCTACAGGTCGGGCTATGGCTACACCTTC
NA,NA,TRBJ2-2,TRBV6-1,CASSEDPLGLDGELFF,TGTGCCAGCAGTGAAGACCCGTTGGGGTTGGACGGGGAGCTGTTTTTT
NA,NA,TRBJ1-1,TRBV7-9,CASSLIWGGRNTEAFF,TGTGCCAGCAGCTTGATATGGGGTGGACGGAACACTGAAGCTTTCTTT
NA,NA,TRBJ1-5,TRBV7-9,CASSLRDQPQHF,TGTGCCAGCAGTTTAAGGGATCAGCCCCAGCATTTT
NA,TRBD1,TRBJ1-2,TRBV4-3,CASSREVPTGVYGYTF,TGCGCCAGCAGCCGAGAGGTCCCGACAGGGGTTTATGGCTACACCTTC
NA,NA,TRBJ2-3,TRBV7-8,CASSRETSTDTQYF,TGTGCCAGCAGCCGAGAAACTAGCACAGATACGCAGTATTTT
NA,NA,TRBJ2-1,TRBV5-1,CASSLGRGRSGWGQYYNEQFF,TGCGCCAGCAGCTTAGGGAGGGGGCGCAGCGGGTGGGGGCAATACTACAATGAGCAGTTCTTC
NA,NA,TRBJ2-5,TRBV27,CASSLAFQETQYF,TGTGCCAGCAGTTTAGCTTTCCAAGAGACCCAGTACTTC
NA,NA,TRBJ1-6,TRBV19,CASAGSYNSPLHF,TGTGCCAGCGCCGGCTCCTATAATTCACCCCTCCACTTT
once,NA,TRBJ2-2,TRBV7-9,CASSFVVGGELFF,TGTGCCAGCAGCTTTGTCGTGGGAGGGGAGCTGTTTTTT
few,NA,TRBJ1-1,TRBV7-9,CASSFLGGNTEAFF,TGTGCCAGCAGCTTTCTGGGTGGGAACACTGAAGCTTTCTTT
once,NA,TRBJ1-2,TRBV7-2,CASSRGEVGIYGYTF,TGTGCCAGCAGCCGCGGCGAGGTTGGTATCTATGGCTACACCTTC
few,NA,TRBJ1-1,TRBV27,CASRLIGPGAEAFF,TGTGCCAGCAGGTTGATAGGCCCTGGGGCTGAAGCTTTCTTT
NA,NA,TRBJ1-2,TRBV27,CASSSGVYGYTF,TGTGCCAGCAGTTCAGGGGTCTATGGCTACACCTTC
NA,TRBD2,TRBJ2-3,TRBV5-1,CASSFRLGTSGTDTQYF,TGCGCCAGCAGCTTTCGTCTTGGGACTAGCGGCACAGATACGCAGTATTTT
NA,NA,TRBJ2-1,TRBV15,CATSSWTRGDNEQFF,TGTGCCACCAGCAGCTGGACTAGGGGGGACAATGAGCAGTTCTTC
NA,TRBD1,TRBJ1-1,TRBV12-3/TRBV12-4,CASSPGTGAEAFF,TGTGCCAGCAGTCCCGGGACAGGGGCTGAAGCTTTCTTT
few,NA,TRBJ2-3,TRBV2,CASTFSDTDTQYF,TGTGCCAGTACCTTTAGCGACACAGATACGCAGTATTTT
few,NA,TRBJ1-6,TRBV7-9,CASSLEVGSPLHF,TGTGCCAGCAGCTTAGAGGTGGGTTCACCCCTCCACTTT
few,NA,TRBJ2-2,TRBV6-5,CASRIASTGELFF,TGTGCCAGCAGGATAGCGTCGACCGGGGAGCTGTTTTTT
NA,TRBD2,TRBJ2-2,TRBV7-6,CASSLVAGTNTGELFF,TGTGCCAGCAGCTTAGTAGCGGGCACGAACACCGGGGAGCTGTTTTTT
NA,NA,TRBJ2-7,TRBV18,CASSQAQGFRYEQYF,TGTGCCAGCTCACAGGCACAGGGTTTTCGTTACGAGCAGTATTTC
few,NA,TRBJ1-6,TRBV2,CASSWNQGRNSPLHF,TGTGCCAGCAGCTGGAATCAGGGTCGAAATTCACCCCTCCACTTT
NA,NA,TRBJ2-5,TRBV27,CASSLPPQGGETQYF,TGTGCCAGCAGTTTACCCCCCCAGGGGGGAGAGACCCAGTACTTC
NA,NA,TRBJ2-1,TRBV6-5,CASSRQTGSYNEQFF,TGTGCCAGCAGTCGTCAGACAGGCTCCTACAATGAGCAGTTCTTC
once,TRBD1,TRBJ2-3,TRBV29-1,CSVTRDRSTDTQYF,TGCAGCGTCACCCGGGACAGGAGCACAGATACGCAGTATTTT
NA,TRBD2,TRBJ2-3,TRBV2,CASSLTLREGSTDTQYF,TGTGCCAGCAGTCTAACCCTCAGGGAGGGTAGCACAGATACGCAGTATTTT
few,NA,TRBJ1-5,TRBV19,CASSIMGSQPQHF,TGTGCCAGTAGTATTATGGGGTCCCAGCCCCAGCATTTT
NA,NA,TRBJ1-5,TRBV27,CASSSLRDNQPQHF,TGTGCCAGCAGTTCCCTAAGGGATAATCAGCCCCAGCATTTT
few,NA,TRBJ1-1,TRBV9,CASSVPSGLNTEAFF,TGTGCCAGCAGCGTACCCTCAGGGTTGAACACTGAAGCTTTCTTT
NA,NA,TRBJ1-2,TRBV19,CAGEDSGLYTF,TGTGCCGGCGAAGACTCGGGACTCTACACCTTC
few,NA,TRBJ1-6,TRBV7-2,CASSLVLGSSYNSPLHF,TGTGCCAGCAGCTTAGTTTTGGGGTCGTCCTATAATTCACCCCTCCACTTT
few,TRBD2,TRBJ2-1,TRBV13,CASSKRTSALRNEQFF,TGTGCCAGCAGCAAAAGGACTAGCGCCCTGCGGAATGAGCAGTTCTTC
NA,TRBD1,TRBJ1-1,TRBV29-1,CSALAGQQNTEAFF,TGCAGCGCCCTAGCGGGACAGCAGAACACTGAAGCTTTCTTT
NA,NA,TRBJ1-6,TRBV7-3,CASSPEWGSPLHF,TGTGCCAGCAGCCCAGAGTGGGGTTCACCCCTCCACTTT
NA,NA,TRBJ1-4,TRBV5-1,CASSLFTWNPNEKLFF,TGCGCCAGCAGCTTGTTCACCTGGAACCCTAATGAAAAACTGTTTTTT
NA,TRBD1,TRBJ1-4,TRBV13,CASSLLIEGQKLFF,TGTGCCAGCAGCTTATTAATAGAGGGACAGAAACTGTTTTTT
once,NA,TRBJ2-1,TRBV10-3,CAIRATRDSYNEQFF,TGTGCCATCAGGGCGACTAGGGACTCCTACAATGAGCAGTTCTTC
once,NA,TRBJ2-1,TRBV29-1,CSVEGRPNYNEQFF,TGCAGCGTTGAAGGGAGGCCAAACTACAATGAGCAGTTCTTC
NA,TRBD2,TRBJ2-5,TRBV27,CASSSLHSGRRETQYF,TGTGCCAGCAGTTCGCTCCATTCCGGGAGGAGAGAGACCCAGTACTTC
NA,NA,TRBJ2-7,TRBV2,CASKPARSYEQYF,TGTGCCAGCAAACCCGCTAGGTCCTACGAGCAGTACTTC